A selection of T cell receptor beta chains follows, all from one sample in a study of CD8+ T cells in alopecia areata. Sequencing was performed with immunoSEQ multiplex PCR; in TCRdb, only in-frame clones are kept and a portion is missing. The sample contains 150,000 to 200,000 clones, more than 50% of which appear only once. This material consisted of CD4+ T cells sorted from blood, taken at week 24, from a patient treated with tofacitinib. The receptor source for this set is a human donor with alopecia areata. CDR3s include the opening cysteine and the closing phenylalanine or tryptophan. The D gene is left open where the match is weak. Part of the rows lack a size; the others show once, few, many or a class for expanded clones.

.	TRBV5-1	TRBJ1-1	.	CASSLEGLSTEAFF	TGCGCCAGCAGCTTGGAAGGGTTATCCACTGAAGCTTTCTTT
few	TRBV7-8	TRBJ1-5	.	CSMGPGLQPQHF	TGTTCGATGGGGCCAGGGCTGCAGCCCCAGCATTTT
.	TRBV30	TRBJ1-4	.	CAWSLGEPPTNEKLFF	TGTGCCTGGAGTCTGGGGGAACCTCCAACTAATGAAAAACTGTTTTTT
.	TRBV19	TRBJ2-7	TRBD1	CASSQQGNYEQYF	TGTGCCAGTAGTCAACAGGGGAACTACGAGCAGTACTTC
few	TRBV4-3	TRBJ1-2	.	CASSQDGGDYGYTF	TGCGCCAGCAGCCAAGACGGAGGGGACTATGGCTACACCTTC
.	TRBV30	TRBJ1-3	.	CAWSAGTRRWNTIYF	TGTGCCTGGAGTGCCGGGACCCGGAGGTGGAACACCATATATTTT
.	TRBV2	TRBJ2-2	TRBD2	CASSELADTGELFF	TGTGCCAGCAGTGAACTAGCGGATACCGGGGAGCTGTTTTTT
.	TRBV30	TRBJ2-7	TRBD2	CAWSGGYEQYF	TGTGCCTGGTCGGGGGGTTACGAGCAGTACTTC
few	TRBV4-3	TRBJ2-6	.	CASSQAQVNVLTF	TGCGCCAGCAGCCAAGCACAGGTCAACGTCCTGACTTTC
.	TRBV30	TRBJ1-4	.	CAWSAPRQATANEKLFF	TGTGCCTGGAGTGCTCCCCGACAGGCGACGGCTAATGAAAAACTGTTTTTT
few	TRBV30	TRBJ1-5	TRBD1	CAWADRGDQPQHF	TGTGCCTGGGCGGACAGGGGAGACCAGCCCCAGCATTTT
once	TRBV5-1	TRBJ2-7	.	CASSPEVAVRRLEQYF	TGCGCCAGCAGCCCGGAGGTCGCAGTTCGGCGGCTCGAGCAGTACTTC
.	TRBV30	TRBJ1-2	.	CAWSFADGIYGYTF	TGTGCCTGGAGTTTCGCGGATGGGATTTATGGCTACACCTTC
.	TRBV30	TRBJ2-2	.	CAWSANRGLPTGELFF	TGTGCCTGGAGTGCAAACCGGGGGCTGCCCACCGGGGAGCTGTTTTTT
.	TRBV4-1	TRBJ1-2	.	CASSQDGRLNYGYTF	TGCGCCAGCAGCCAAGATGGACGGTTGAACTATGGCTACACCTTC
once	TRBV29-1	TRBJ2-3	.	CSVDSGTDTQYF	TGCAGCGTTGACAGTGGCACAGATACGCAGTATTTT
few	TRBV9	TRBJ1-1	.	CASSGRQAGSDTEAFF	TGTGCCAGCAGTGGACGACAGGCGGGGAGCGACACTGAAGCTTTCTTT
.	TRBV4-3	TRBJ1-1	.	CASSQVRGLNTEAFF	TGCGCCAGCAGCCAAGTAAGAGGCCTGAACACTGAAGCTTTCTTT
.	TRBV30	TRBJ1-1	.	CAGDHTAEAFF	TGTGCCGGAGACCACACCGCTGAAGCTTTCTTT
few	TRBV19	TRBJ1-6	.	CATQPGGPNSPLHF	TGTGCCACCCAACCGGGAGGTCCCAATTCACCCCTCCACTTT
.	TRBV30	TRBJ2-3	.	CAWSVRGVDTQYF	TGTGCCTGGAGTGTAAGGGGCGTAGATACGCAGTATTTT
.	TRBV5-1	TRBJ2-7	.	CASSLEGTVSSVQYF	TGCGCCAGCAGCTTGGAGGGGACCGTTTCCAGCGTGCAGTACTTC
.	TRBV2	TRBJ2-6	.	CASSPRDGVRDSGANVLTF	TGTGCCAGCAGTCCCCGGGACGGCGTCAGAGACTCTGGGGCCAACGTCCTGACTTTC
.	TRBV27	TRBJ2-3	.	CASSFGTFTDTQYF	TGTGCCAGCAGTTTCGGGACTTTCACAGATACGCAGTATTTT
.	TRBV5-6	TRBJ2-5	.	CASSLDLGETQYF	TGTGCCAGCAGCTTGGATTTGGGAGAGACCCAGTACTTC
.	TRBV7-3	TRBJ2-1	.	CASSLQGVLPINEQFF	TGTGCCAGCAGCTTACAGGGCGTCCTACCGATCAATGAGCAGTTCTTC
.	TRBV28	TRBJ2-7	.	CASSLGGRDEQYF	TGTGCCAGCAGTTTGGGTGGTCGGGATGAGCAGTACTTC
.	TRBV25-1	TRBJ2-7	TRBD1	CASSETDRGHYEQYF	TGTGCCAGCAGTGAAACGGACAGGGGACATTACGAGCAGTACTTC
.	TRBV5-6	TRBJ1-2	TRBD1	CASSFAGTGPTNYGYTF	TGTGCCAGCAGCTTCGCCGGGACAGGACCCACTAACTATGGCTACACCTTC
.	TRBV10-3	TRBJ2-5	TRBD2	CAISDAGGTRETQYF	TGTGCCATCAGTGACGCGGGGGGGACAAGGGAGACCCAGTACTTC
.	TRBV4-3	TRBJ1-1	.	CASSQEPSTDTEAFF	TGCGCCAGCAGCCAGGAACCATCCACCGACACTGAAGCTTTCTTT
.	TRBV7-2	TRBJ2-3	.	CASSLGGRGWEF	TGTGCCAGCAGCTTAGGCGGCAGGGGCTGGGAATTT
.	TRBV30	TRBJ2-5	.	CAWNSQQPETQYF	TGTGCCTGGAATTCACAGCAACCGGAGACCCAGTACTTC
.	TRBV29-1	TRBJ1-1	.	CSVDTSPGAFF	TGCAGCGTTGATACCTCCCCCGGGGCTTTCTTT
.	TRBV10-2	TRBJ1-1	TRBD1	CASRGDSEAFF	TGCGCCAGCAGGGGGGACAGTGAAGCTTTCTTT
.	TRBV30	TRBJ1-6	.	CAWSVKGDSPLHF	TGTGCCTGGAGTGTAAAGGGTGATTCACCCCTCCACTTT
.	TRBV4-2	TRBJ1-2	.	CASSQGGRDFPGYTF	TGTGCCAGCAGCCAAGGAGGGCGGGACTTCCCTGGCTACACCTTC
.	TRBV29-1	TRBJ1-2	.	CSVESGSGYTF	TGCAGCGTTGAAAGTGGGTCTGGCTACACCTTC
.	TRBV2	TRBJ2-7	.	CDSSENPLDEQYF	TGTGACAGCAGTGAAAATCCTCTGGACGAGCAGTACTTC
.	TRBV6-5	TRBJ2-7	TRBD1	CASSYTRTGAYEQYF	TGTGCCAGCAGTTACACGCGGACAGGTGCCTACGAGCAGTACTTC
many	TRBV23-1	TRBJ1-2	TRBD1	CASSLQGPYYGYTF	TGCGCCAGCAGTCTACAGGGGCCCTACTATGGCTACACCTTC
.	TRBV5-6	TRBJ2-3	TRBD2	CASSFGLAGLSDTQYF	TGTGCCAGCAGCTTCGGACTAGCGGGGTTGTCAGATACGCAGTATTTT
.	TRBV5-4	TRBJ2-3	.	CASSYPGVGTDTQYF	TGTGCCAGCAGCTACCCCGGGGTGGGCACAGATACGCAGTATTTT
.	TRBV5-1	TRBJ2-1	TRBD1	CASTTTGGLGEQFF	TGCGCCAGCACTACGACAGGGGGTTTGGGTGAGCAGTTCTTC
.	TRBV30	TRBJ1-1	.	CAWSVDLYTEAFF	TGTGCCTGGAGTGTCGACCTTTACACTGAAGCTTTCTTT
.	TRBV29-1	TRBJ1-2	.	CSVELGSSNYGYTF	TGCAGCGTTGAATTGGGCAGTTCCAACTATGGCTACACCTTC
.	TRBV6-5	TRBJ1-6	.	CASRLRDFGNSPLHF	TGTGCCAGCAGGCTCCGGGACTTCGGAAATTCACCCCTCCACTTT
.	TRBV29-1	TRBJ1-5	.	CSVGDNSNQPQHF	TGCAGCGTTGGTGATAATAGCAATCAGCCCCAGCATTTT
.	TRBV19	TRBJ1-2	.	CASSIEGEHYGYTF	TGTGCCAGTAGTATAGAGGGCGAACACTATGGCTACACCTTC
.	TRBV29-1	TRBJ1-2	.	CSVDYGYTF	TGCAGCGTTGATTATGGCTACACCTTC